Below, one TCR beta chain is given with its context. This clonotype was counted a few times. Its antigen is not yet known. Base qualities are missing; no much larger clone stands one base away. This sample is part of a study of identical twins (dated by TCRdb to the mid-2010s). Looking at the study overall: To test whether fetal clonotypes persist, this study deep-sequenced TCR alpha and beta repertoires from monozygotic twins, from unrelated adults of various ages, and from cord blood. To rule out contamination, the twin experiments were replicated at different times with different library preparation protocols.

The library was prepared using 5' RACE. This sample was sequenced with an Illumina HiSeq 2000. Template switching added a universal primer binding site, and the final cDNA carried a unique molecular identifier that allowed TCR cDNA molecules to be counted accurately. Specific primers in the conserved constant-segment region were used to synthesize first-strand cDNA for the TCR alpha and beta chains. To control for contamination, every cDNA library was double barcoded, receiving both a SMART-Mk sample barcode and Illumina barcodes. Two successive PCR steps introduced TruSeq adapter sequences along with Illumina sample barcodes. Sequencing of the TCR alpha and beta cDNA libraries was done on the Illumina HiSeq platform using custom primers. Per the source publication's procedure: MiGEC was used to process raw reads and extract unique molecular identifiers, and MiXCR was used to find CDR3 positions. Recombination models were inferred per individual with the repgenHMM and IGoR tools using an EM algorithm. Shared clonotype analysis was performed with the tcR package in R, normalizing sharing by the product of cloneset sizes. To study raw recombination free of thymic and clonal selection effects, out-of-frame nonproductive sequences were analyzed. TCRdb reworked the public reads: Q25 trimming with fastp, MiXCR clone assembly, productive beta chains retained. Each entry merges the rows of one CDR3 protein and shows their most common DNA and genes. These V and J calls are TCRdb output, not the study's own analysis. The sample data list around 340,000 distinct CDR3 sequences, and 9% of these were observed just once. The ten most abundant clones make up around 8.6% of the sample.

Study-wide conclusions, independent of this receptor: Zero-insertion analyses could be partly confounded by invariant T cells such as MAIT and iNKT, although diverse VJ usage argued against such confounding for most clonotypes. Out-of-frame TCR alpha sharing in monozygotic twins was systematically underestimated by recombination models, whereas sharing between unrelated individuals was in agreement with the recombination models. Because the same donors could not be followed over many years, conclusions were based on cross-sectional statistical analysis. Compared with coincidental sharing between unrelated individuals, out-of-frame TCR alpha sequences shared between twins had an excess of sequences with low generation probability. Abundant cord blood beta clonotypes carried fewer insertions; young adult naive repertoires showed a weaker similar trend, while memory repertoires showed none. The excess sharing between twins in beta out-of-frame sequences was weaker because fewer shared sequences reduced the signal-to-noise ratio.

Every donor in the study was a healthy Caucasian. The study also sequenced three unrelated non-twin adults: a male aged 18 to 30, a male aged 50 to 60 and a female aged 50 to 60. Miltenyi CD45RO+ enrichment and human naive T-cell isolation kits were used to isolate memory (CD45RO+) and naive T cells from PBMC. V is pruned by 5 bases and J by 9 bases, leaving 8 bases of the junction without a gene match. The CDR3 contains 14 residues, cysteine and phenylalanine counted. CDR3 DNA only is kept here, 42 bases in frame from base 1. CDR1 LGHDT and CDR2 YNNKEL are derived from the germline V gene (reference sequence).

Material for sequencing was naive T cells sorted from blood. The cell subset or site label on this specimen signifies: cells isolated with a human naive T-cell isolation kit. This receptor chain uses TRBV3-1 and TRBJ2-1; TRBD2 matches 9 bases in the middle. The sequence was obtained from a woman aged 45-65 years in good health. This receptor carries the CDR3 CASSSMTSGSEQFF. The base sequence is TGTGCCAGCAGCTCCATGACTAGCGGCAGTGAGCAGTTCTTC.